This T cell receptor (beta chain) was recovered during a study of T cell responses to AZD1222 COVID-19 vaccine. The CDR3 is 14 amino acids. CDR1 and CDR2 (germline): SGHNT, YYREEE (reference sequence). With V trimmed by 0 bases and J by 2 bases, 1 base remained unmatched. Assay: immunoSEQ multiplex PCR; the TCRdb copy retains only in-frame clones and omits some. The sample consists of 95,000 to 150,000 clones, more than 80% of them appearing once. The V gene is TRBV5-4, the J gene TRBJ1-1; TRBD1 aligns across 7 bases. The source of this sequence is an adult who received the AZD1222 COVID-19 vaccine. Specimen: peripheral blood, collected 28 days after the second AZD1222 dose. Here the CDR3 reads CASSLGTGNTEAFF. CDR3 DNA sequence: TGTGCCAGCAGCTTGGGGACAGGAAACACTGAAGCTTTCTTT.